A selection of T cell receptor beta chains follows, all from one sample in a study of chemoradiotherapy in HPV16-positive cancers. Only in-frame clones appear in the TCRdb table, and some are missing; sequencing was by immunoSEQ multiplex PCR. The sample consists of 17,000 or so clones, 60% to 80% of them appearing once. The specimen was tumor tissue, collected from a patient who underwent chemoradiotherapy. All receptors come from a human donor with HPV-associated anogenital cancer. CDR3s include the opening cysteine and the closing phenylalanine or tryptophan. Each record gives: J gene, D gene, clone size, V gene, CDR3 protein, CDR3 DNA. D genes are given only for firm matches. The listing skips clone size in some rows; elsewhere it reads once, few, many or a size class.

J gene: TRBJ2-1
D gene: .
clone size: .
V gene: TRBV7-9
CDR3 protein: CASSRDSLTNEQFF
CDR3 DNA: TGTGCCAGCAGCCGGGACTCCCTTACCAATGAGCAGTTCTTC

J gene: TRBJ2-1
D gene: .
clone size: .
V gene: TRBV5-1
CDR3 protein: CASSWSGSGNEQFF
CDR3 DNA: TGCGCCAGCAGCTGGAGCGGGTCAGGGAATGAGCAGTTCTTC

J gene: TRBJ2-3
D gene: .
clone size: .
V gene: TRBV11-2
CDR3 protein: CASSLWGLGATDTQYF
CDR3 DNA: TGTGCCAGCAGCTTATGGGGTCTAGGGGCAACAGATACGCAGTATTTT

J gene: TRBJ1-2
D gene: .
clone size: few
V gene: TRBV5-1
CDR3 protein: CASSLGENYGYTF
CDR3 DNA: TGCGCCAGCAGCTTGGGGGAGAACTATGGCTACACCTTC

J gene: TRBJ2-2
D gene: TRBD2
clone size: .
V gene: TRBV28
CDR3 protein: CASSSPASGGAVTGELFF
CDR3 DNA: TGTGCCAGCAGTTCCCCTGCGAGCGGGGGGGCCGTCACCGGGGAGCTGTTTTTT

J gene: TRBJ2-3
D gene: TRBD2
clone size: .
V gene: TRBV5-6
CDR3 protein: CASSLPSGLGDTQYF
CDR3 DNA: TGTGCCAGCAGCTTACCTAGCGGTCTAGGGGATACGCAGTATTTT

J gene: TRBJ2-1
D gene: TRBD2
clone size: .
V gene: TRBV11-2
CDR3 protein: CASSLAASGGALQFF
CDR3 DNA: TGTGCCAGCAGCTTAGCGGCTAGCGGGGGGGCCCTGCAGTTCTTC

J gene: TRBJ2-3
D gene: .
clone size: .
V gene: TRBV21-1
CDR3 protein: CASSARDFTDTQYF
CDR3 DNA: TGTGCCAGCAGCGCGCGGGACTTCACAGATACGCAGTATTTT

J gene: TRBJ2-6
D gene: .
clone size: .
V gene: TRBV10-3
CDR3 protein: CAIADSSSGANVLTF
CDR3 DNA: TGTGCCATCGCGGACAGCAGCTCTGGGGCCAACGTCCTGACTTTC

J gene: TRBJ1-4
D gene: .
clone size: .
V gene: TRBV2
CDR3 protein: CASSKVHEKLFF
CDR3 DNA: TGTGCCAGCAGTAAAGTACATGAAAAACTGTTTTTT

J gene: TRBJ2-2
D gene: .
clone size: .
V gene: TRBV11-2
CDR3 protein: CASSLRTNTGELFF
CDR3 DNA: TGTGCCAGCAGCCTTAGAACGAACACCGGGGAGCTGTTTTTT

J gene: TRBJ2-1
D gene: .
clone size: .
V gene: TRBV12-5
CDR3 protein: CASGLVLGDNNNEQFF
CDR3 DNA: TGTGCTAGTGGTTTGGTACTGGGGGACAACAACAATGAGCAGTTCTTC

J gene: TRBJ1-1
D gene: .
clone size: .
V gene: TRBV2
CDR3 protein: CASTSWESTEAFF
CDR3 DNA: TGTGCCAGCACCTCGTGGGAGTCCACTGAAGCTTTCTTT

J gene: TRBJ2-5
D gene: .
clone size: .
V gene: TRBV11-2
CDR3 protein: CASSSWTENLEETQYF
CDR3 DNA: TGTGCCAGCAGCTCTTGGACGGAGAACCTAGAAGAGACCCAGTACTTC

J gene: TRBJ1-3
D gene: .
clone size: .
V gene: TRBV7-6
CDR3 protein: CASSPEDGSGNTIYF
CDR3 DNA: TGTGCCAGCAGCCCCGAAGACGGCTCTGGAAACACCATATATTTT

J gene: TRBJ2-5
D gene: .
clone size: once
V gene: TRBV27
CDR3 protein: CASSLIPSEQETQYF
CDR3 DNA: TGTGCCAGCAGTTTAATCCCTAGCGAACAAGAGACCCAGTACTTC

J gene: TRBJ1-2
D gene: .
clone size: .
V gene: TRBV2
CDR3 protein: CASRRDGYGYTF
CDR3 DNA: TGTGCCAGCAGGAGGGATGGCTATGGCTACACCTTC

J gene: TRBJ1-2
D gene: TRBD1
clone size: few
V gene: TRBV7-9
CDR3 protein: CASSSQGYYGYTF
CDR3 DNA: TGTGCCAGCAGCTCACAGGGGTACTATGGCTACACCTTC

J gene: TRBJ2-5
D gene: .
clone size: .
V gene: TRBV11-2
CDR3 protein: CASSRRSETQYF
CDR3 DNA: TGTGCCAGCAGCCGGCGTTCCGAGACCCAGTACTTC

J gene: TRBJ1-5
D gene: TRBD1
clone size: few
V gene: TRBV15
CDR3 protein: CATSRTGQGADNQPQHF
CDR3 DNA: TGTGCCACCAGCAGAACGGGACAGGGGGCTGACAATCAGCCCCAGCATTTT

J gene: TRBJ2-1
D gene: TRBD2
clone size: .
V gene: TRBV28
CDR3 protein: CASSSGTSGRAGKWNEQFF
CDR3 DNA: TGTGCCAGCAGTTCGGGGACTAGCGGGAGGGCCGGTAAATGGAATGAGCAGTTCTTC

J gene: TRBJ2-2
D gene: .
clone size: .
V gene: TRBV10-1
CDR3 protein: CATRSGADTGELFF
CDR3 DNA: TGCGCCACCAGATCGGGTGCCGACACCGGGGAGCTGTTTTTT

J gene: TRBJ1-5
D gene: .
clone size: few
V gene: TRBV2
CDR3 protein: CASSRVMGRQPQHF
CDR3 DNA: TGTGCCAGCAGCAGGGTCATGGGGCGGCAGCCCCAGCATTTT

J gene: TRBJ2-1
D gene: TRBD1
clone size: .
V gene: TRBV6-4
CDR3 protein: CASSDSYGTGSEQFF
CDR3 DNA: TGTGCCAGCAGTGACTCGTATGGGACAGGGAGTGAGCAGTTCTTC

J gene: TRBJ1-2
D gene: .
clone size: medium-sized
V gene: TRBV7-2
CDR3 protein: CASSSTTGSLYTF
CDR3 DNA: TGTGCCAGCAGCTCGACGACAGGCTCCCTCTACACCTTC

J gene: TRBJ2-1
D gene: TRBD2
clone size: .
V gene: TRBV10-3
CDR3 protein: CAISAPSGRENDNEQFF
CDR3 DNA: TGTGCCATCAGTGCGCCTAGCGGGAGGGAGAACGACAATGAGCAGTTCTTC

J gene: TRBJ2-7
D gene: TRBD1
clone size: .
V gene: TRBV28
CDR3 protein: CASTRTGYSSYEQYF
CDR3 DNA: TGTGCCAGCACTCGGACAGGGTACTCCTCCTACGAGCAGTACTTC

J gene: TRBJ1-2
D gene: .
clone size: .
V gene: TRBV9
CDR3 protein: CASSGPTQNYGYTF
CDR3 DNA: TGTGCCAGCAGCGGTCCAACCCAGAACTATGGCTACACCTTC

J gene: TRBJ1-2
D gene: .
clone size: .
V gene: TRBV10-2
CDR3 protein: CASSEPPQGTNYGYTF
CDR3 DNA: TGCGCCAGCAGTGAGCCCCCACAGGGTACTAACTATGGCTACACCTTC

J gene: TRBJ2-7
D gene: TRBD1
clone size: .
V gene: TRBV28
CDR3 protein: CASSSGQGNFHEQYF
CDR3 DNA: TGTGCCAGCAGTTCGGGACAGGGGAATTTCCACGAGCAGTACTTC

J gene: TRBJ2-2
D gene: .
clone size: .
V gene: TRBV28
CDR3 protein: CATVKSVANTGELFF
CDR3 DNA: TGTGCCACGGTAAAGTCGGTAGCGAACACCGGGGAGCTGTTTTTT

J gene: TRBJ1-5
D gene: .
clone size: .
V gene: TRBV6-5
CDR3 protein: CASSYRVSQPQHF
CDR3 DNA: TGTGCCAGCAGTTACAGGGTCAGTCAGCCCCAGCATTTT

J gene: TRBJ2-3
D gene: .
clone size: .
V gene: TRBV5-1
CDR3 protein: CASSRNRASTDTQYF
CDR3 DNA: TGCGCCAGCAGCCGCAACCGAGCTAGCACAGATACGCAGTATTTT

J gene: TRBJ1-1
D gene: .
clone size: .
V gene: TRBV7-2
CDR3 protein: CASRVAGVGTEAFF
CDR3 DNA: TGTGCCAGCAGGGTGGCGGGGGTCGGAACTGAAGCTTTCTTT

J gene: TRBJ2-7
D gene: TRBD1
clone size: .
V gene: TRBV4-1
CDR3 protein: CASSHPGQGLHEQYF
CDR3 DNA: TGCGCCAGCAGCCACCCGGGACAGGGACTCCACGAGCAGTACTTC